The next 26 T cell receptor beta chains were all read from a single sample in a study of early T cells in non-severe SARS-CoV-2 infection. TCRdb passed the 5' RACE reads through MiXCR, listing each CDR3 protein once. The data contain under 35,000 distinct CDR3 sequences, roughly 5% of them singletons. Sequenced sample: whole blood. These TCRs come from an adult who was a healthcare worker with PCR-confirmed SARS-CoV-2 infection or an uninfected control (not recorded which).

This clonotype has a count of ten or more. CDR3 sequence reads: CASRPQGARISPLHF. The DNA of the CDR3 is TGTGCCAGCAGACCCCAGGGGGCGCGAATTTCACCCCTCCACTTT. The rearrangement uses TRBV27 and TRBJ1-6; 8 nucleotides line up with TRBD1. CDR1 and CDR2 (germline): MNHEY, SMNVEV (reference sequence). CDR3 size: 15 residues. The V and J ends lost 6 bases and 9 bases, in that order; junction bases with no gene match: 10.

This clonotype appeared many times. This chain uses TRBV30 with TRBJ1-2; 8 positions agree with TRBD1. CDR3 length: 12 amino acids. Germline V gives CDR1 GTSNPN, CDR2 SVGIG (reference sequence). With V trimmed by 2 bases and J by 8 bases, 4 bases remained unmatched. The CDR3 sequence: CAWSPRGRGYTF. As DNA, the CDR3 is TGTGCCTGGAGTCCCAGGGGGCGAGGCTACACCTTC.

This clonotype has just a few counts. This rearrangement joins TRBV11-2 to TRBJ2-2; TRBD2 might be the D (6 bases). CDR1 is SGHAT, CDR2 FQNNGV, per germline. CDR3 length equals 12 residues. V was shortened by 11 bases and J by 7 bases, with 14 bases between the two germline ends. The CDR3 DNA follows: TGTGCCGCCGGTAGGGGAGGCGGGGAGCTGTTTTTT. Its protein is CAAGRGGGELFF.

This clonotype is categorized as medium-sized. The chain couples TRBV3-1 to TRBJ1-2; possible D gene TRBD1, 5 bases. The germline CDR1 and CDR2 sequences are LGHDT and YNNKEL (reference sequence). The ends were cut back, 4 bases at V and 4 bases at J, with 10 bases in the middle. This CDR3 is 13 amino acids long. The CDR3 sequence is CASSLGPIYGYTF. The CDR3 DNA is TGTGCCAGCAGCCTGGGACCGATCTATGGCTACACCTTC.

This clonotype was observed at least ten times. V usage is TRBV7-9 and J usage is TRBJ1-4, with TRBD1 as a possible D gene (5 bases). The CDR3 runs to 14 residues. The germline CDR1 and CDR2 sequences are SEHNR and FQNEAQ (reference sequence). V lost 6 bases to trimming and J lost 3 bases, with 11 bases between them. The CDR3 nucleotides read TGTGCCAGCAGTGAAGGGGCGGCTAATGAAAAACTGTTTTTT. Amino acids: CASSEGAANEKLFF.

This clonotype was found many times. In nucleotides, the CDR3 is TGTGCCAGCAGCCAAGATTGGGCTAGCGGGGGGGAGACCCAGTACTTC. This gives the protein CASSQDWASGGETQYF. This chain uses TRBV3-1 with TRBJ2-5; 11 bases are shared with TRBD2. The junction had 5 bases not matched to a gene; V was cut back by 0 bases and J by 5 bases. This CDR3 has 16 residues. The germline gives CDR1 LGHDT, CDR2 YNNKEL (reference sequence).

This clonotype was counted at least ten times. As DNA, the CDR3 is TGTGCCAGCAGTATACTAGCGGGGAACACAGATACGCAGTATTTT. Translation: CASSILAGNTDTQYF. This chain connects TRBV6-1 to TRBJ2-3, with TRBD2 matching 10 bases. V lost 5 bases and J lost 2; bases outside the gene matches: 4. There are 15 residues in the CDR3. Germline CDR1 and CDR2: MNHNS and SASEGT.

The sample holds many counts of this clonotype. The chain joins TRBV3-1 to TRBJ2-3; no reliable D call. The CDR3 runs 13 residues. The germline V gene has CDR1 LGHDT and CDR2 YNNKEL (reference sequence). V shed 0 bases and J shed 6 bases, with 7 bases lying between them. In DNA form, the CDR3 reads TGTGCCAGCAGCCAAGAAACAACGGATACGCAGTATTTT. Translated: CASSQETTDTQYF.

This clonotype was seen ten or more times. CDR3 coding DNA: TGTGCCATCAGTGCGACAGGGGGCTCCTACGAGCAGTACTTC. Residues: CAISATGGSYEQYF. The V call is TRBV10-3, the J call TRBJ2-7, with TRBD1 matching over 9 bases. Germline values: CDR1 ENHRY, CDR2 SYGVKD. V trimming: 4 bases; J trimming: 0 bases; junction bases outside the gene matches: 1. There are 14 residues in the CDR3.

This clonotype was seen repeatedly, ten times or more. This chain uses TRBV11-2 with TRBJ2-7; no reliable D call. The CDR3 covers 14 residues. Germline CDR1 and CDR2: SGHAT and FQNNGV. V was clipped by 3 bases and J by 3 bases, with 12 bases between them. The chain's CDR3 is CASSFNDGFYEQYF. For the CDR3, the DNA is TGTGCCAGCAGCTTTAACGACGGATTCTACGAGCAGTACTTC.

With regard to this clonotype: Since a much larger clone is just one base distant, this may be a read error. V is TRBV5-5 and J is TRBJ2-7, with D tentatively TRBD2 (6 bases). Trimming removed 4 bases at V and 2 bases at J, with 13 bases between. Germline-derived CDR1 and CDR2 are SGHKS and YYEKEE (reference sequence). The CDR3 is 14 amino acids. The CDR3 nucleotides read TGTGCCAGCAGCGACAGACTAGGTCCCTACGAGCAGTACTTC. It yields the protein CASSDRLGPYEQYF.

In this sample, this clonotype turned up many times. V is TRBV3-1 and J is TRBJ2-2; no definite D call. In germline, CDR1 is LGHDT, CDR2 YNNKEL (reference sequence). The CDR3 totals 12 residues. V was clipped by 2 bases and J by 4 bases, with 2 bases between them. The CDR3 sequence: CASSQPTGELFF. The CDR3 bases are TGTGCCAGCAGCCAACCCACCGGGGAGCTGTTTTTT.

There are many counts of this clonotype. The rearrangement joins TRBV11-2 to TRBJ1-3; D gene uncertain. The CDR3 runs 12 residues. Trimming left V 4 bases short and J 7 bases short, with 8 bases between. The germline CDR1 and CDR2 sequences are SGHAT and FQNNGV. CDR3 DNA: TGTGCCAGCAGCTATACTGCGAACACCATATATTTT. It codes for CASSYTANTIYF.

The chain joins TRBV28 to TRBJ1-4; D not resolved. Germline assignment: CDR1 MDHEN and CDR2 SYDVKM. This CDR3 is built from 15 residues. The V and J ends lost 6 bases and 4 bases respectively, with 15 bases between them. Here the CDR3 reads CASSPLQSLNEKLFF. The CDR3 DNA reads TGTGCCAGCAGCCCCTTACAGAGTCTTAATGAAAAACTGTTTTTT.

At least ten counts were recorded for this clonotype. The chain is built from TRBV10-3 and TRBJ1-2; no firm D call. Between the trimmed V and J ends, which lost 0 bases and 7 bases, there was a span of 6 bases. Germline lookup yields CDR1 ENHRY and CDR2 SYGVKD. The CDR3 is 12 amino acids. The CDR3, as DNA: TGTGCCATCAGTGAGTCTGGAGGTGGCTACACCTTC. Amino acids: CAISESGGGYTF.

This clonotype occurred a few times. V is TRBV10-2 and J is TRBJ2-7; D call uncertain. Germline V gene sequence: CDR1 WSHSY, CDR2 SAAADI. There are 15 residues in the CDR3. The ends were cut back, 7 bases at V and 3 bases at J, with 19 bases in the middle. The CDR3 nucleotides read TGCGCCAGCATTGTTGGGCCAAACAGCTTCTACGAGCAGTACTTC. Amino acids: CASIVGPNSFYEQYF.

This clonotype appeared a few times. The rearrangement links TRBV11-2 to TRBJ2-1; 9 bases agree with TRBD2. The CDR3 extends over 14 amino acids. CDR1 and CDR2 (germline): SGHAT, FQNNGV. Trimming took 5 bases from V and 12 from J; bases not matched to a gene: 11. The CDR3 protein is CASSGASGILWQFF. The CDR3 bases are TGTGCCAGCAGCGGGGCTAGCGGGATTCTCTGGCAGTTCTTC.

This clonotype has a count of ten or more. The J gene is TRBJ2-1, the V gene TRBV5-1; 11 bases are a match to TRBD2. V trimming: 2 bases; J trimming: 6 bases; junction bases outside the gene matches: 7. The germline V gene encodes CDR1 SGHRS and CDR2 YFSETQ. The CDR3 covers 16 residues. The CDR3 loop reads CASSFSLAGGLNEQFF. Written as DNA, the CDR3 is TGCGCCAGCAGCTTTTCCCTAGCGGGGGGACTCAATGAGCAGTTCTTC.

This clonotype occurred many times. The DNA for the CDR3 is TGCAGTGCTAGCGGGCTAGCGGCCCAAGAGACCCAGTACTTC. Encoded protein: CSASGLAAQETQYF. This chain links TRBV20-1 with TRBJ2-5, with 7 bases lining up with TRBD2. Looked up from germline, CDR1 is DFQATT and CDR2 is SNEGSKA (reference sequence). The CDR3 sequence is 14 residues long. J was trimmed by 1 base and V by 3 bases; bases with no gene match: 5.

This clonotype was detected many times. The chain carries TRBV9 and TRBJ2-5; no clear D gene. Deletions cut 0 bases from V and 2 bases from J, with 11 bases between. This CDR3 spans 15 amino acids. Germline V gene data show CDR1 as SGDLS and CDR2 as YYNGEE. The CDR3: CASSVGGSLQETQYF. In nucleotides, the CDR3 is TGTGCCAGCAGCGTAGGAGGAAGTTTACAAGAGACCCAGTACTTC.

This clonotype was seen repeatedly, ten times or more. The genes are TRBV6-2 or TRBV6-3 and TRBJ1-5, with D perhaps matching TRBD1 (5 bases). The germline V gene encodes CDR1 MNHEY and CDR2 SVGEGT. V was pared by 6 bases and J by 0 bases, with 9 bases between. This CDR3 comprises 14 residues. The CDR3 sequence: CASSEGYSNQPQHF. The CDR3, as DNA: TGTGCCAGCAGCGAGGGGTATAGCAATCAGCCCCAGCATTTT.

V is TRBV20-1 and J is TRBJ2-1; 7 positions agree with TRBD2. V shed 7 bases and J 1 base; nucleotides not matched to a gene: 10. CDR3 length: 15 amino acids. CDR1 is DFQATT and CDR2 is SNEGSKA in the germline V gene (reference sequence). The DNA of the CDR3 is TGCAGTGTTGGTGCGGGGGTGGCTTCCTACAATGAGCAGTTCTTC. This codes for CSVGAGVASYNEQFF.

The chain joins TRBV18 to TRBJ1-5; D possibly corresponds to TRBD1 (5 bases). CDR1 is KGHSH and CDR2 is LQKENI in the germline V gene. This CDR3 contains 16 residues. V was cut by 1 base and J by 0 bases, with 10 bases left in between. The CDR3 DNA sequence: TGTGCCAGCTCACCACAAGAGGGACTTAGCAATCAGCCCCAGCATTTT. It specifies CASSPQEGLSNQPQHF.

This clonotype was observed a handful of times. The chain links TRBV5-1 to TRBJ2-4; D is uncertain. Looked up from germline, CDR1 is SGHRS and CDR2 is YFSETQ. V lost 4 bases and J lost 1, with 9 bases in between. This CDR3 spans 14 amino acids. The CDR3 DNA sequence: TGCGCCAGCAGCCCGGATGAGGCCAAAAACATTCAGTACTTC. Amino acids: CASSPDEAKNIQYF.

This chain joins TRBV28 and TRBJ1-1, with D unclear. Germline V gene sequence: CDR1 MDHEN, CDR2 SYDVKM. Trimming pared 1 base from V and 4 bases from J, leaving 10 bases between. The length of the CDR3 is 14 residues. The CDR3 loop is CASSLSDDGTEAFF. The CDR3 bases are TGTGCCAGCAGTTTATCGGACGATGGCACTGAAGCTTTCTTT.

This clonotype was seen ten or more times. This chain connects TRBV28 to TRBJ2-7; 7 bases align to TRBD2. From germline, CDR1 is MDHEN and CDR2 SYDVKM. V trimming: 4 bases; J trimming: 0 bases; junction bases outside the gene matches: 3. This CDR3 has 14 residues. The CDR3 nucleotides read TGTGCCAGCAGTTCCACTAGCGTCTCCTACGAGCAGTACTTC. The encoded protein is CASSSTSVSYEQYF. Looking up the rest from reference TRBV28 and TRBJ2-7 gives the full variable domain: DVKVTQSSRYLVKRTGEKVFLECVQDMDHENMFWYRQDPGLGLRLIYFSYDVKMKEKGDIPEGYSVSREKKERFSLILESASTNQTSMYLCASSSTSVSYEQYFGPGTRLTVT.